This is a list of T cell receptor beta chains from one sample in a study of shared clonotypes between healthy human individuals. Clones were read by immunoSEQ multiplex PCR, and TCRdb kept only the in-frame ones, dropping some. The table shows a few million clones, with just under 95% occurring only once. The specimen sequenced was naive CD8+ T cells from PBMCs. These receptors originate from a man between 18 and 29 years old in good health. Some clones in this sample may be carry-over from other donors' samples. Each CDR3 is given with its conserved first and last residue. A D gene is named only where the DNA matches it firmly. Size tells how often a clone was seen (once, few, many) or the class of an expanded clone, and some rows leave it out.

.,12,TRBV27,few,TRBJ2-2,TGTGCCAGCAGTGAGGACTCCGGGGAGCTGTTTTTT,CASSEDSGELFF
TRBD2,15,TRBV19,.,TRBJ2-4,TGTGCCAGTAGTATCCTAGCGGGAGTGATAAACATTCAGTACTTC,CASSILAGVINIQYF
.,15,TRBV29-1,.,TRBJ2-1,TGCAGCGTTCCACTGGGGGGGGCATCCTACAATGAGCAGTTCTTC,CSVPLGGASYNEQFF
TRBD1,15,TRBV15,.,TRBJ2-7,TGTGCCACCAGCAGAGAGGGACAGGGTCACCACGAGCAGTACTTC,CATSREGQGHHEQYF
TRBD1,14,TRBV27,.,TRBJ2-7,TGTGCCAGCAGCCACGATCGGACAGGGTACGAGCAGTACTTC,CASSHDRTGYEQYF
.,15,TRBV7-2,.,TRBJ2-5,TGTGCCAGCAGCTTAGGTGGCACATACCAAGAGACCCAGTACTTC,CASSLGGTYQETQYF
.,14,TRBV7-9,.,TRBJ1-2,TGTGCCAGCAGCTTTGGGCAGGACCACTATGGCTACACCTTC,CASSFGQDHYGYTF
.,13,TRBV13,.,TRBJ1-1,TGTGCCACGTGCCAGGGACCGAACACTGAAGCTTTCTTT,CATCQGPNTEAFF
TRBD1,16,TRBV11-2,.,TRBJ2-5,TGTGCCAGCGGCTCCCGCGAGGACAGGGGGCAAGAGACCCAGTACTTC,CASGSREDRGQETQYF
.,12,TRBV7-2,.,TRBJ2-2,TGTGCCAGCAGACGACCGAGCGGGGAGCTGTTTTTT,CASRRPSGELFF
.,14,TRBV15,.,TRBJ2-1,TGTGCCACCAGCGTGGGGAGCTCCTACAATGAGCAGTTCTTC,CATSVGSSYNEQFF